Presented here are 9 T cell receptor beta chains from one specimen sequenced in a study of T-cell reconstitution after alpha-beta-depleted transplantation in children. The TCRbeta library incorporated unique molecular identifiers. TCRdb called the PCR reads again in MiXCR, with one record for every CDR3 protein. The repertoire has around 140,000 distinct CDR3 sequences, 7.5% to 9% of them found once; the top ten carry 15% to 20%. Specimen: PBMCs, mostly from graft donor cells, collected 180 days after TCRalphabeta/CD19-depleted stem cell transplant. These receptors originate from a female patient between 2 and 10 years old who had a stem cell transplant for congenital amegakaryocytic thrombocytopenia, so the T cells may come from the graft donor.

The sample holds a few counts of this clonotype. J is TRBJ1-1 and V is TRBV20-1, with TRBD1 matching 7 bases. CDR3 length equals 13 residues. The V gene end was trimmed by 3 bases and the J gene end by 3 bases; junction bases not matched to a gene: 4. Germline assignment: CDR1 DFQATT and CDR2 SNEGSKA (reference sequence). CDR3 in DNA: TGCAGTGCTAGCCCCAGGGGGGACACTGAAGCTTTCTTT. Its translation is CSASPRGDTEAFF.

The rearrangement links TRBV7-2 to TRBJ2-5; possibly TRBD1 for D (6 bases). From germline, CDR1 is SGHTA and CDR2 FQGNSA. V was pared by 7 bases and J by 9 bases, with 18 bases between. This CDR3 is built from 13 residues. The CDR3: CASILAGAKSQYF. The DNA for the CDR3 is TGTGCCAGCATCTTGGCAGGGGCGAAGTCCCAGTACTTC.

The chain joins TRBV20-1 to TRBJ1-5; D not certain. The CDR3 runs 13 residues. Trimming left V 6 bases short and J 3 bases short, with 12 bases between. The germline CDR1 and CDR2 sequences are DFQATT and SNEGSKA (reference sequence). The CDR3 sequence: CSADEGLNQPQHF. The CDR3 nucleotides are TGCAGTGCCGATGAGGGTCTCAATCAGCCCCAGCATTTT.

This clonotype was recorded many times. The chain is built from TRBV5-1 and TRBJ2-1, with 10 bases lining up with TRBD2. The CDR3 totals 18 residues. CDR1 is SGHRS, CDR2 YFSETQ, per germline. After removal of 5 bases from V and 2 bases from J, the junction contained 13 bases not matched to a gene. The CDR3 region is CASRKGLAEGRAYNEQFF. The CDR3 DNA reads TGCGCCAGCAGGAAAGGACTAGCGGAGGGGAGGGCCTACAATGAGCAGTTCTTC.

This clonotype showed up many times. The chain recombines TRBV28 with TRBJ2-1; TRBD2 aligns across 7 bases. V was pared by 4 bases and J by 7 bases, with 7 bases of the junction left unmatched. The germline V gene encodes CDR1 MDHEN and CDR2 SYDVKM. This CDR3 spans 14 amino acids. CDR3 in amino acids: CASSWGGTGNEQFF. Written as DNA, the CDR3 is TGTGCCAGCAGTTGGGGGGGAACGGGTAATGAGCAGTTCTTC.

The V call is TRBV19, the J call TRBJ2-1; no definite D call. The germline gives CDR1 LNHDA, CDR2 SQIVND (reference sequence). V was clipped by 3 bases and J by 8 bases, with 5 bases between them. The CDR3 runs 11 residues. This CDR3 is CASSIRYEQFF. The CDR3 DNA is TGTGCCAGTAGTATCAGGTATGAGCAGTTCTTC. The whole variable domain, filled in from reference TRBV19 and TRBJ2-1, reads DGGITQSPKYLFRKEGQNVTLSCEQNLNHDAMYWYRQDPGQGLRLIYYSQIVNDFQKGDIAEGYSVSREKKESFPLTVTSAQKNPTAFYLCASSIRYEQFFGPGTRLTVL.

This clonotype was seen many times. CDR3 nucleotides: TGTGCGAGGAGCTGGGGCTCATGGGGCACTGAAGCTTTCTTT. Protein sequence: CARSWGSWGTEAFF. The gene calls are TRBV7-8 and TRBJ1-1; possible D gene TRBD1, 5 bases. The CDR3 is 14 amino acids. Germline V lookup: CDR1 SGHVS, CDR2 FQNEAQ.

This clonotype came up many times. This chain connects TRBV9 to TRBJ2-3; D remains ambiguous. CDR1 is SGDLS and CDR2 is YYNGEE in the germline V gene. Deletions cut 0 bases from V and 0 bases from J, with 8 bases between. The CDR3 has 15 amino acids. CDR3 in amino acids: CASSVEAISTDTQYF. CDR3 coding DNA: TGTGCCAGCAGCGTAGAAGCGATTAGCACAGATACGCAGTATTTT.

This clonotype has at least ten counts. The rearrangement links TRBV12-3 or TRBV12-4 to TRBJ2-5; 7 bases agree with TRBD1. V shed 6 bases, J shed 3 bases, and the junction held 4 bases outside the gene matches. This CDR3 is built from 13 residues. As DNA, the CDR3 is TGTGCCAGCAGCCGGACAGGAGAAGAGACCCAGTACTTC. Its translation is CASSRTGEETQYF.